This T cell receptor (beta chain) stems from a study of blood T cell repertoires in COVID-19. Study overall: COVID-19 samples, acute and convalescent, were from the United States, Italy and Spain. Sample material is recorded as cDNA or gDNA derived from T cells, B-cell-depleted T cells, or PBMCs.

Per the original methods: Reference gene primer amplification in the assay estimated nucleated cell counts. Some clones are missing from TCRdb's copy, which holds only in-frame ones; the method was immunoSEQ multiplex PCR. That table furnishes V, J and clone size, whereas the DNA furnished D and trimming. The sample yields 300,000 or so clones, about 87% seen once. The sequencing input was peripheral blood. The TCR comes from a woman aged 40 to 50 with acute or convalescent COVID-19.

CDR3 DNA sequence: TGTGCCAGCGCCTTTCCCAGGGCGGGGGGAGCCAATGAGCAGTTCTTC. It codes for CASAFPRAGGANEQFF. The chain carries TRBV7-6 and TRBJ2-1; 8 nucleotides align to TRBD2. Trimming took 8 bases from V and 6 from J; bases not matched to a gene: 15. The CDR3 contains 16 residues. The germline V gene encodes CDR1 SGHVS and CDR2 FNYEAQ.